This TCR beta chain was identified in a study of CD8+ T cells in alopecia areata. Study-wide results and caveats: In scalp, tofacitinib significantly decreased clonality and expanded CD8+ clones among the top 100.

The table lists this clone with a few counts. As yet, its antigen is unknown. V lost 6 bases and J 8 bases, leaving 14 bases between the germline ends. Germline CDR1 reads LNHDA; CDR2 reads SQIVND (reference sequence). This CDR3 is 13 amino acids long. Extracted RNA was reverse transcribed into cDNA, the sequencing template. Profiling relied on immunoSEQ multiplex PCR, and the TCRdb table lists in-frame clones only, not all of them. The repertoire has roughly 200,000 clones, 40% to 45% of them found once; the top ten carry approximately 2.4%. Specified treatment: oral pan-JAK inhibitor, 5-10 mg twice daily.

The genes are TRBV19 and TRBJ2-1; D might be TRBD2 (6 bases). This specimen was CD4+ T cells sorted from blood, taken at approximately week 39, from a patient treated with tofacitinib. The TCR was taken from a human donor with alopecia areata. The CDR3 coding sequence is TGTGCCAGTAGGGTAGCGGTCCGCGATGAGCAGTTCTTC. This sequence encodes CASRVAVRDEQFF.